The T cell receptor (beta chain) described here comes from a study of cytomegalovirus exposure and HLA in healthy donors. This clone was seen a few times. PCR involved 60 Vbeta and 13 Jbeta primers. Assay used: immunoSEQ multiplex PCR; TCRdb lists only in-frame clones, some missing. The sample has some 140,000 clones, roughly 80% seen once. CDR3 length: 16 amino acids. In germline, CDR1 is SGHRS, CDR2 YFSETQ. Trimming removed 4 bases from V and 4 bases from J; junction bases left unmatched: 7. The chain combines TRBV5-1 with TRBJ2-2; TRBD1 aligns across 10 bases. This receptor was taken from a man aged 25-45 years in good health and CMV-seropositive. Sequencing input: PBMCs. The CDR3 nucleotides read TGCGCCAGCAGCATGATGACAGGGGGCAGCACCGGGGAGCTGTTTTTT. It translates to CASSMMTGGSTGELFF.